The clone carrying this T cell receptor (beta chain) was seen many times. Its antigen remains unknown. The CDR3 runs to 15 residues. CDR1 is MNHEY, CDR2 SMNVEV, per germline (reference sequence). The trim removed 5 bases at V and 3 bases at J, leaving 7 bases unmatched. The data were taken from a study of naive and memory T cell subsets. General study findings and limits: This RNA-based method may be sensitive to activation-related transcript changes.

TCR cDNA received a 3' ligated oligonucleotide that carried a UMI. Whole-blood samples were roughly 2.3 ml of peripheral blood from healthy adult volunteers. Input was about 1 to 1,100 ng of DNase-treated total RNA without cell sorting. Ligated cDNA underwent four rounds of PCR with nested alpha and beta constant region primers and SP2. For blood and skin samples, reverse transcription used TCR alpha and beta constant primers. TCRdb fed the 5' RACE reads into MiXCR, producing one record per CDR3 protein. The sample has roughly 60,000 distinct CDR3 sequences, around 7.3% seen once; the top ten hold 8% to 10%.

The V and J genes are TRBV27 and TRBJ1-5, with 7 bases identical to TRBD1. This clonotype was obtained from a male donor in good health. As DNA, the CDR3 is TGTGCCAGCAGTACCACGACAGGGAACAATCAGCCCCAGCATTTT. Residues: CASSTTTGNNQPQHF.